This T cell receptor beta chain was obtained from a study of blood T cell repertoires in COVID-19. Study in general: Acute and convalescent COVID-19 samples came from the United States, Italy and Spain.

CDR1 is SGDLS, CDR2 YYNGEE, per germline. Unmatched junction bases numbered 6, after V lost 0 bases and J lost 6 bases. CDR3 length: 15 residues. TCRdb's copy holds only in-frame clones and misses some; the assay was immunoSEQ multiplex PCR. The sample holds roughly 43,000 clones, 86% seen once. This receptor was obtained from a man aged 60-69 years with active COVID-19. The V call is TRBV9, the J call TRBJ2-3; the match to TRBD2 covers 8 bases. The sample was peripheral blood. The CDR3 loop reads CASSVAGTSADTQYF. The CDR3 region has the DNA TGTGCCAGCAGCGTAGCTGGGACTAGTGCGGATACGCAGTATTTT.